This paragraph covers one T cell receptor beta chain sequence. The sample is drawn from a study of shared T cell receptors in the human thymus. Libraries were prepared by immunoSEQ multiplex PCR; TCRdb keeps only in-frame clonotypes and omits some of them. Found here are about 660,000 clones, approximately 88% of them singletons; the top ten hold around 0.0099%. V was cut by 1 base and J by 5 bases, with 11 bases left in between. The CDR3 length is 14 residues. Per the germline V gene, CDR1 is KGHSH and CDR2 is LQKENI. The same specimen was also included in a second study, on human thymus T cells. That study adds: Donor material was obtained from healthy Finnish infants undergoing corrective surgery for congenital heart defects.

This TCR was sampled from a boy in the first two years of life with a congenital heart defect. What was sequenced was thymocytes. V and J are TRBV18 and TRBJ2-5; weak D call: TRBD1 (6 bases). The CDR3 region has the DNA TGTGCCAGCTCACCACTACAGGGACGGGAGACCCAGTACTTC. Protein sequence: CASSPLQGRETQYF.